Listed here are 8 T cell receptor beta chains from one sample, sequenced in a study of memory B cells and T cells in multiple sclerosis. Stimulus-free culture yielded autoproliferating CFSE-dim and non-proliferating CFSE-high T cells, each sequenced separately. Replicate wells were pooled after around seven days of stimulus-free culture of 40 million to 65 million CFSE-labeled PBMCs. For these TCRs, the target antigens are not known. The table came from immunoSEQ multiplex PCR; TCRdb's copy has only in-frame clones and leaves some out. The table shows around 12,000 clones, with approximately 84% occurring only once. The sample comprised PBMCs from blood kept in culture. These TCRs come from a human donor with multiple sclerosis.

The rearrangement joins TRBV6-1 to TRBJ1-1; 8 bases are a match to TRBD1. With V trimmed by 4 bases and J by 2 bases, 12 bases remained unmatched. This CDR3 is 17 amino acids long. The germline gives CDR1 MNHNS, CDR2 SASEGT. The CDR3 region is CASSAGTGIPTNTEAFF. CDR3 bases: TGTGCCAGCAGTGCCGGGACAGGCATCCCAACAAACACTGAAGCTTTCTTT.

The V call is TRBV6-5, the J call TRBJ2-5, with D possibly matching TRBD1 (5 bases). V lost 5 bases, J lost 5 bases, and 15 bases lay in between. The CDR3 is made up of 14 amino acids. Germline loops: CDR1 MNHEY, CDR2 SVGAGI. CDR3 coding DNA: TGTGCCAGCAGTAACCCCCAGGGCCGGGAGACCCAGTACTTC. Protein: CASSNPQGRETQYF.

This clone occurred a few times. V gene TRBV30 combines with J gene TRBJ2-1; D remains unclear. The germline V gene encodes CDR1 GTSNPN and CDR2 SVGIG (reference sequence). The V gene lost 3 bases and the J gene lost 9 bases, with 12 bases spanning the gap. The CDR3 is made up of 12 amino acids. The CDR3: CAWRLLSGEQFF. The CDR3 nucleotides are TGTGCCTGGAGGCTTCTATCGGGTGAGCAGTTCTTC.

The rearrangement uses TRBV28 and TRBJ2-4; 7 bases agree with TRBD1. V lost 7 bases and J lost 1; bases outside the gene matches: 7. The CDR3 has 15 amino acids. In germline, CDR1 is MDHEN, CDR2 SYDVKM. The CDR3 bases are TGTGCCAGCAACCCGGAGGACAGGGCCAAAAACATTCAGTACTTC. It encodes CASNPEDRAKNIQYF.

The chain is built from TRBV5-1 and TRBJ2-7, with 10 bases identical to TRBD2. Trimming removed 2 bases from V and 0 bases from J; junction bases left unmatched: 5. The CDR3 runs to 16 residues. Germline values: CDR1 SGHRS, CDR2 YFSETQ. The CDR3 reads CASSFSSGGFSYEQYF. CDR3 DNA sequence: TGCGCCAGCAGCTTCTCTAGCGGGGGTTTCTCCTACGAGCAGTACTTC.

V and J are TRBV6-1 and TRBJ1-5; D gene unclear. CDR1 is MNHNS, CDR2 SASEGT, per germline. V lost 2 bases to trimming and J lost 5 bases, with 7 bases between them. There are 13 residues in the CDR3. For the CDR3, the DNA is TGTGCCAGCAGTGAAATCTGGGATCAGCCCCAGCATTTT. Translated, it gives CASSEIWDQPQHF.

This clone turned up a few times. The V call is TRBV5-1, the J call TRBJ2-3; TRBD2 agrees at 10 bases. The CDR3 has 17 residues. The V and J ends lost 3 bases and 4 bases, in that order; junction bases with no gene match: 11. The germline V gene has CDR1 SGHRS and CDR2 YFSETQ. CDR3 nucleotides: TGCGCCAGCAGCTCCCCAGCGGGAGGGCCGTTAGCAGATACGCAGTATTTT. Amino acids: CASSSPAGGPLADTQYF.

The chain has TRBV28 and TRBJ1-1, with D possibly being TRBD1 (5 bases). Trimming removed 4 bases at V and 4 bases at J, with 22 bases between. The germline V gene encodes CDR1 MDHEN and CDR2 SYDVKM. The CDR3 covers 17 residues. The CDR3 DNA follows: TGTGCCAGCAGTTCAACAAAGTCGGGACCGTCGGTCACTGAAGCTTTCTTT. Encoded protein: CASSSTKSGPSVTEAFF. Supplemented by reference TRBV28 and TRBJ1-1, the full variable domain reads DVKVTQSSRYLVKRTGEKVFLECVQDMDHENMFWYRQDPGLGLRLIYFSYDVKMKEKGDIPEGYSVSREKKERFSLILESASTNQTSMYLCASSSTKSGPSVTEAFFGQGTRLTVV.